This TCR beta chain was observed in a study of blood T cell repertoires in COVID-19. Turning to the study itself: T cells, B-cell-depleted T cells, or PBMCs provided the cDNA or gDNA that served as material.

Trimming cost V 5 bases and J 2 bases, with 18 bases left between them. The CDR3 is 16 residues long. The germline CDR1 and CDR2 sequences are SGHRS and YFSETQ. Cohort assignment relied on participant-reported clinical history. Recovery among Cohort 3 donors was established by two negative PCRs, clearance, or symptom resolution. Data came from immunoSEQ multiplex PCR; TCRdb stores just in-frame clones and leaves some out. The sample records roughly 250,000 clones, just over 90% being singletons. The sequence was obtained from a woman younger than 30 who had recovered from COVID-19. This rearrangement joins TRBV5-1 to TRBJ2-3; TRBD1 might be the D (6 bases). The sequenced sample was PBMCs or T cells enriched from blood (not recorded which). This CDR3 is CASRRPRDIATDTQYF. Written as DNA, the CDR3 is TGCGCCAGCAGACGACCCCGGGACATAGCCACAGATACGCAGTATTTT.